A selection of T cell receptor beta chains follows, all from one sample in a study of T cell responses to AZD1222 COVID-19 vaccine. The data were produced by immunoSEQ multiplex PCR, yet TCRdb's version contains in-frame clones alone and is incomplete. The sample records some 100,000 clones, roughly 86% being singletons. Sequenced here: peripheral blood, sampled on day 0 of AZD1222 vaccination. Receptor source: an adult in good health. CDR3s include the opening cysteine and the closing phenylalanine or tryptophan. A D gene is named only where the DNA matches it firmly. Only part of the rows carry a size: once, few, many, or a class if the clone is expanded.

V	D	size	length	J	CDR3	DNA
TRBV24-1	TRBD1	.	17	TRBJ2-1	CATSDIGRRGQGTEQFF	TGTGCCACCAGTGATATTGGGCGGCGGGGACAGGGCACAGAGCAGTTCTTC
TRBV5-5	.	few	15	TRBJ1-6	CASSSVGGDNSPLHF	TGTGCCAGCAGCTCGGTGGGGGGAGATAATTCACCCCTCCACTTT
TRBV20-1	.	once	18	TRBJ1-1	CSASYPSGGSLLDTEAFF	TGCAGTGCTAGTTACCCCTCAGGAGGGAGTTTATTGGACACTGAAGCTTTCTTT
TRBV7-2	.	.	14	TRBJ1-3	CASSNRLGGNTIYF	TGTGCCAGCAGCAACAGACTGGGAGGAAACACCATATATTTT
TRBV30	TRBD2	once	17	TRBJ2-5	CAWSVRGLAGGSETQYF	TGTGCCTGGAGTGTACGAGGACTAGCGGGAGGGTCGGAGACCCAGTACTTC
TRBV30	.	once	20	TRBJ1-6	CAWSVPLVGRGSSYNSPLHF	TGTGCCTGGAGTGTACCCCTCGTCGGTCGGGGGTCCTCCTATAATTCACCCCTCCACTTT
TRBV11-2	.	.	13	TRBJ2-1	CASSLGQNNEQFF	TGTGCCAGCAGCTTAGGACAGAATAATGAGCAGTTCTTC
TRBV20-1	TRBD1	.	14	TRBJ1-1	CSASRGHGNTEAFF	TGCAGTGCTAGTAGGGGGCATGGGAACACTGAAGCTTTCTTT
TRBV7-2	TRBD2	.	16	TRBJ2-1	CASSLVSGSTYNEQFF	TGTGCCAGCAGCTTAGTAAGCGGGAGCACCTACAATGAGCAGTTCTTC
TRBV27	TRBD1	.	15	TRBJ1-4	CASSPPGQGREKLFF	TGTGCCAGCAGCCCCCCGGGACAGGGTAGAGAAAAACTGTTTTTT
TRBV7-9	.	.	14	TRBJ1-1	CASSPRQVNTEAFF	TGTGCCAGCAGCCCCCGACAGGTGAACACTGAAGCTTTCTTT
TRBV9	.	.	14	TRBJ1-5	CASSEGVGNQPQHF	TGTGCCAGCAGCGAGGGGGTGGGTAATCAGCCCCAGCATTTT
TRBV7-2	.	once	15	TRBJ2-5	CASSPNRVMIETQYF	TGTGCCAGCAGCCCAAACAGGGTAATGATAGAGACCCAGTACTTC
TRBV2	.	.	11	TRBJ1-1	CASSWGVGAFF	TGTGCCAGCTCTTGGGGGGTAGGAGCTTTCTTT
TRBV28	TRBD2	.	15	TRBJ2-7	CASSFSGRALYEQYF	TGTGCCAGCAGTTTTAGCGGGAGGGCCCTCTACGAGCAGTACTTC
TRBV7-2	TRBD1	.	14	TRBJ1-1	CASSLDWTGGKAFF	TGTGCCAGCAGCTTAGACTGGACAGGGGGCAAAGCTTTCTTT
TRBV10-3	TRBD2	.	14	TRBJ2-1	CATSGTSGTGEQFF	TGTGCCACCTCCGGGACTAGCGGGACAGGTGAGCAGTTCTTC
TRBV3-1/TRBV3-2	TRBD2	.	13	TRBJ2-1	CASSQTTSYEQFF	TGTGCCAGCAGCCAGACGACTAGCTATGAGCAGTTCTTC
TRBV15	.	.	16	TRBJ2-7	CATSRDLTGSTYEQYF	TGTGCCACCAGCAGAGATCTCACAGGGTCTACCTACGAGCAGTACTTC
TRBV6-1	TRBD1	.	16	TRBJ1-2	CASSDHPGQGVYGYTF	TGTGCCAGCAGTGACCACCCGGGACAGGGGGTCTATGGCTACACCTTC
TRBV30	.	.	12	TRBJ2-7	CAWSVRGGEQYF	TGTGCCTGGAGTGTACGAGGGGGTGAGCAGTACTTC
TRBV15	.	.	14	TRBJ2-7	CATSRDLRSYEQYF	TGTGCCACCAGCAGAGACCTTAGGTCCTACGAGCAGTACTTC
TRBV27	TRBD1	.	16	TRBJ2-7	CASSSDGPRGMYEQYF	TGTGCCAGCAGCAGCGACGGGCCCAGGGGGATGTACGAGCAGTACTTC
TRBV10-3	.	.	15	TRBJ1-5	CAISESSGAGQPQHF	TGTGCCATCAGTGAGTCATCAGGGGCGGGTCAGCCCCAGCATTTT
TRBV7-8	TRBD2	.	16	TRBJ2-5	CASSSGGLAWQETQYF	TGTGCCAGCAGCTCCGGGGGACTAGCGTGGCAAGAGACCCAGTACTTC
TRBV28	.	.	14	TRBJ1-2	CASSLPGSTYGYTF	TGTGCCAGCAGTTTGCCAGGGTCTACCTATGGCTACACCTTC
TRBV11-2	.	.	13	TRBJ1-2	CASSPGPRGGYTF	TGTGCCAGCAGCCCGGGACCGAGAGGTGGCTACACCTTC
TRBV6-5	.	.	15	TRBJ2-7	CASSRHSRGAYEQYF	TGTGCCAGCAGTAGACATTCGCGTGGTGCCTACGAGCAGTACTTC
TRBV4-3	.	.	16	TRBJ1-2	CASSQDTGVLGYGYTF	TGCGCCAGCAGCCAAGATACAGGAGTTCTGGGCTATGGCTACACCTTC
TRBV10-3	TRBD2	many	17	TRBJ2-7	CAISARSGTSGSNEQYF	TGTGCCATCAGCGCACGATCCGGGACTAGCGGGAGCAACGAGCAGTACTTC
TRBV7-2	TRBD2	.	15	TRBJ2-7	CASSWGLAGENEQYF	TGTGCCAGCAGCTGGGGACTAGCGGGAGAAAACGAGCAGTACTTC
TRBV7-9	.	.	14	TRBJ1-6	CASSSQRGNSPLHF	TGTGCCAGCAGCTCCCAGAGGGGTAATTCACCCCTCCACTTT
TRBV7-3	TRBD1	once	16	TRBJ1-3	CASSLQGPSSGNTIYF	TGTGCCAGCAGCCTACAGGGGCCTAGCTCTGGAAACACCATATATTTT
TRBV11-1	.	.	12	TRBJ2-7	CASSLGTYEQYF	TGTGCCAGCAGCTTAGGCACCTACGAGCAGTACTTC
TRBV27	.	.	14	TRBJ2-4	CASSLRGAGNIQYF	TGTGCCAGCAGTCTCAGAGGGGCGGGAAACATTCAGTACTTC
TRBV18	TRBD1	.	17	TRBJ2-3	CASSPSTLDRDLDTQYF	TGTGCCAGCTCACCATCTACCTTGGACAGGGACCTAGATACGCAGTATTTT
TRBV6-2/TRBV6-3	.	.	14	TRBJ2-7	CASSYGTLSYEQYF	TGTGCCAGCAGTTACGGGACTTTGAGCTACGAGCAGTACTTC
TRBV6-2/TRBV6-3	TRBD2	.	16	TRBJ2-6	CASSFGTSAGANVLTF	TGTGCCAGCAGTTTCGGGACTAGTGCAGGGGCCAACGTCCTGACTTTC
TRBV7-9	.	.	15	TRBJ2-7	CASSSGPRSSYEQYF	TGTGCCAGCAGCTCGGGACCGAGGAGCTCCTACGAGCAGTACTTC
TRBV9	TRBD2	.	16	TRBJ2-3	CASSPLTSGPTDTQYF	TGTGCCAGCAGCCCTTTGACTAGCGGGCCTACAGATACGCAGTATTTT
TRBV5-1	TRBD1	.	16	TRBJ1-1	CASSRTGQGMNTEAFF	TGCGCCAGCAGCCGGACCGGACAGGGGATGAACACTGAAGCTTTCTTT
TRBV7-8	.	.	14	TRBJ2-4	CASSFSRDGNIQYF	TGTGCCAGCAGCTTCTCCAGGGATGGAAACATTCAGTACTTC
TRBV2	.	.	13	TRBJ1-5	CASSLPSNQPQHF	TGTGCCAGCAGTTTACCTAGCAATCAGCCCCAGCATTTT
TRBV27	TRBD1	.	13	TRBJ1-2	CASSPGTANGYTF	TGTGCCAGCAGCCCAGGGACAGCTAATGGCTACACCTTC
TRBV11-1	TRBD1	.	16	TRBJ1-1	CASSPIGTGRNTEAFF	TGTGCCAGCAGCCCAATTGGGACAGGGAGGAACACTGAAGCTTTCTTT
TRBV6-1	.	.	14	TRBJ1-1	CASSEGPSNWGAFF	TGTGCCAGCAGTGAAGGGCCGTCGAACTGGGGGGCTTTCTTT